A selection of T cell receptor beta chains follows, all from one sample in a study of CD8+CD57+ T cells in acquired aplastic anemia. TCRdb analysed the reads with MiXCR anew, one entry per CDR3 protein. The table includes more than 45,000 distinct CDR3 sequences, approximately 52% detected once. Sample: sorted CD4+, CD8+, or CD8+CD57+ T cells (not recorded which) from PBMCs. The receptor set was obtained from a human donor with aplastic anemia. CDR3s include the opening cysteine and the closing phenylalanine or tryptophan. The D gene is left open where the match is weak. Size is stated for part of the rows, as once, few or many counts, or as a class when the clone is expanded.

abundance	v_gene	d_gene	j_gene	len	CDR3nt	CDR3aa
once	TRBV10-3	.	TRBJ1-6	15	TGTGCCAGCAGTTCCCAGGACCCCTATAATCCGCCCCTCCACTTT	CASSSQDPYNPPLHF
.	TRBV4-2	.	TRBJ2-2	16	TGTGCCAGCAGCCAAGATTGGTCGTCGGACACCGGGGAGCTGTTTTTT	CASSQDWSSDTGELFF
.	TRBV7-9	.	TRBJ2-7	11	TGTGCCAGCACTGGTATGGACGAGCAGTACTTC	CASTGMDEQYF
.	TRBV19	TRBD1	TRBJ1-5	14	TGTGCCAGTAGTGCGGGACAGGGGTTTCAGCCCCAGCATTTT	CASSAGQGFQPQHF
.	TRBV25-1	.	TRBJ1-5	14	TGTGCCAGCAGTGAATGGCATTTCAATCAGCCCCAGCATTTT	CASSEWHFNQPQHF
.	TRBV9	TRBD1	TRBJ1-2	15	TGTGCCAGCAGCCCGGACAGGGGAAATATCTATGGCTACACCTTC	CASSPDRGNIYGYTF
few	TRBV30	TRBD1	TRBJ1-3	13	TGTGCCTGGAACGAGGGGGCAGGAAACACCATATATTTT	CAWNEGAGNTIYF
.	TRBV7-3	.	TRBJ2-3	13	TGTGCCAGCAGCTTATTGGCTGATGATACGCAGTATTTT	CASSLLADDTQYF
.	TRBV24-1	TRBD1	TRBJ1-2	17	TGTGCCACCAGTGATCATACGACCGGGACAGCCTTCTATGGCTACACCTTC	CATSDHTTGTAFYGYTF
.	TRBV7-9	.	TRBJ2-3	10	TGTGCCAGCAGTGGGTATACGCAGTATTTT	CASSGYTQYF
.	TRBV3-1	.	TRBJ2-7	14	TGTGCCAGCAGCCAAGATCGGGGGGCGGATGAGCAGTACTTC	CASSQDRGADEQYF
.	TRBV10-1	TRBD1	TRBJ2-7	12	TGCGCCAGACGGGACAGGGGGCGCGAGCAGTACTTC	CARRDRGREQYF
many	TRBV10-3	TRBD1	TRBJ2-2	16	TGTGCCAGTGTCCGAGACAGGGGCAAGAACACCGGGGAGCTGTTTTTT	CASVRDRGKNTGELFF
.	TRBV19	.	TRBJ2-3	15	TGTGCCAGTAGTACGAAGACTAGTATGACAGATACGCAGTATTTT	CASSTKTSMTDTQYF
once	TRBV15	.	TRBJ2-7	14	TGTGCCACCAGCAGAGGCCGGGGGGCTCACGAGCAGTACTTC	CATSRGRGAHEQYF
many	TRBV5-6	.	TRBJ1-5	14	TGTGCCAGCAGCTTGGAAGGGGGAAATCAGCCCCAGCATTTT	CASSLEGGNQPQHF
.	TRBV2	.	TRBJ2-7	14	TGTGCCAGCGGGGGGACAGTTGTTTCCTACGAGCAGTACTTC	CASGGTVVSYEQYF
.	TRBV25-1	.	TRBJ2-7	14	TGTGCCAGCAGCCGCGGGACAATCTCCTACGAGCAGTACTTC	CASSRGTISYEQYF
many	TRBV29-1	TRBD2	TRBJ2-5	13	TGCAGCGTCAGCGGGGGGAACCGGGAGACCCAGTACTTC	CSVSGGNRETQYF
many	TRBV5-5	.	TRBJ2-7	16	TGTGCCAGCAGGATGGGGGGGCCCCCGGCGAGCTACGAGCAGTACTTC	CASRMGGPPASYEQYF
many	TRBV5-5	TRBD1	TRBJ1-5	15	TGTGCCAGCAGCCCCCGGACAGGGAAGACTCAGCCCCAGCATTTT	CASSPRTGKTQPQHF
medium-sized	TRBV2	TRBD1	TRBJ2-7	14	TGTGCCGGGATGAGACAGGGGGCCGCGGTAGAGCAGTACTTC	CAGMRQGAAVEQYF
.	TRBV20-1	.	TRBJ2-5	14	TGCAGTGCTTGGGACTCCCAGAACCAAGAGACCCAGTACTTC	CSAWDSQNQETQYF
.	TRBV24-1	TRBD1	TRBJ2-7	15	TGTGCCACTCAACCCACGGGACAGGGGACACACGAGCAGTACTTC	CATQPTGQGTHEQYF
.	TRBV9	.	TRBJ2-1	13	TGTGCCAGCAGCGTAGGAGGGGTGGAGGAGCAGTTCTTC	CASSVGGVEEQFF
many	TRBV9	.	TRBJ1-2	12	TGTGCCAGCAGCGCCCGGGGGGATGGCTACACCTTC	CASSARGDGYTF